In its sample, the clone carrying this TCR beta chain was seen a few times. Its cognate antigen is unknown. Read sequence stops 3 residues before the CDR3 end, and the germline J gene provides the missing end. Sequencing input was equivalent genomic DNA from CVID and controls. This table comes from immunoSEQ multiplex PCR, and its TCRdb copy is limited to in-frame clones, with some not included. Listed here are tens of thousands of clones without any singletons, the top ten holding 5% to 6.5%. This record comes from a study of T cell clonality in common variable immunodeficiency. General study points: In common variable immunodeficiency, TCR beta chains reportedly carried fewer deletions and N-nucleotide insertions. CVID patient heterogeneity limited repertoire-clinical complication correlations.

Germline CDR1 reads SQVTM; CDR2 reads ANQGSEA. The V and J ends lost 7 bases and 0 bases, in that order; junction bases with no gene match: 12. This CDR3 region has 19 residues. Of CVID subjects, about 15 were female and 29 male, mean age approximately 40. Patients and controls were mostly of Caucasian heritage. The sample was peripheral blood mononuclear cells. J is TRBJ2-1 and V is TRBV29-1; 16 bases are shared with TRBD2. The receptor's source is a human donor with common variable immunodeficiency. The CDR3 is CSAYLGLAGGENSYNEQFF. The sequenced part of the CDR3 DNA is TGCAGCGCGTATTTGGGACTAGCGGGAGGGGAAAACTCCTACAATGAG.